This record concerns one T cell receptor beta chain sequence. Its antigen is unknown. The CDR3 contains 14 residues. The germline V gene has CDR1 LNHDA and CDR2 SQIVND (reference sequence). The V end was cut by 0 bases, the J end by 6 bases, with 9 bases between. This record comes from a study of a mutant IDH1 vaccine in newly diagnosed glioma. Looking at the study overall: Prior therapy was radiotherapy, temozolomide, or both; most received both. Held at week 35, visit V12 was the safety follow-up, and visit V13 followed at week 47.

TCRdb keeps only in-frame clones here, not all; method: immunoSEQ multiplex PCR. The sample lists around 41,000 clones; approximately 90% were seen once. Time point reported: week 35, safety follow-up. Each dose of the vaccine consisted of 300 ug of mutant IDH1 20-mer peptide, with topical imiquimod. Astrocytomas that were new, WHO grade 3 or 4, IDH1-mutant and ATRX-lost were present in the donors. Whole-study findings and limits: Approximately 93% of patients showed vaccine-induced immune responses across multiple MHC alleles.

The sample consisted of PBMCs, taken from a glioma patient whose treatment included an IDH1 peptide vaccine. This receptor was identified in a man aged 40-50 years with glioma. V usage is TRBV19 and J usage is TRBJ2-1; D remains ambiguous. The CDR3 reads CASSIDNVANEQFF. The CDR3 nucleotides are TGTGCCAGTAGTATAGATAACGTCGCCAATGAGCAGTTCTTC.